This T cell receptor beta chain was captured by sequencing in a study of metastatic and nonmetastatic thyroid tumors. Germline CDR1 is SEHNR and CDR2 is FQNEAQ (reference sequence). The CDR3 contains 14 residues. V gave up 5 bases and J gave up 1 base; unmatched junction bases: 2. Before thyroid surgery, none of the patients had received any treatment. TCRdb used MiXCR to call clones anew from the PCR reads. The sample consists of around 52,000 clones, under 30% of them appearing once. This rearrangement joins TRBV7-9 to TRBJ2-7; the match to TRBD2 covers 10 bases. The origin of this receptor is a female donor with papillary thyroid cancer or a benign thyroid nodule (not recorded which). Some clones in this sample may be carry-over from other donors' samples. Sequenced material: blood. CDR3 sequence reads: CASSPSGGSYEQYF. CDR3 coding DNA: TGTGCCAGCAGCCCTAGCGGGGGATCCTACGAGCAGTACTTC.